Presented here are 13 T cell receptor beta chains from one specimen sequenced in a study of blood T cell repertoires in COVID-19. Sequencing used immunoSEQ multiplex PCR; TCRdb keeps in-frame clones, though not all of them. The data show approximately 290,000 clones, with over 75% seen just once and 3.5% to 4.5% held by the top ten. The material sequenced was PBMCs or T cells enriched from blood (not recorded which). These receptor sequences come from a woman in her thirties who had recovered from COVID-19.

The chain uses TRBV7-3 and TRBJ2-3; a possible D gene is TRBD2 (7 bases). Trimming took 0 bases from V and 0 from J, leaving 13 bases between them. The CDR3 has 17 residues. CDR1 SGHTA and CDR2 FQGTGA come from the germline V gene. The CDR3 DNA reads TGTGCCAGCAGCTTAACCCTGGGGGGGGCTAGCACAGATACGCAGTATTTT. Protein sequence: CASSLTLGGASTDTQYF.

The gene calls are TRBV5-5 and TRBJ1-2; maybe TRBD1 (5 bases). Germline V gene lookup returns CDR1 SGHKS and CDR2 YYEKEE (reference sequence). This CDR3 has 16 residues. V was clipped by 1 base and J by 4 bases, with 17 bases between them. CDR3 DNA sequence: TGTGCCAGCAGCTTGTTCAGGGTCGACCGGCCCTATGGCTACACCTTC. Translation gives CASSLFRVDRPYGYTF.

In this sample, this clone turned up once. This chain joins TRBV4-1 and TRBJ1-2; TRBD1 matches at 7 bases. CDR3 length: 18 amino acids. Germline CDR1 reads MGHRA; CDR2 reads YSYEKL. Germline trimming cut 1 base from V and 6 bases from J; bases unmatched to any gene: 17. The CDR3 reads CASSQVLPPVTGNNGYTF. CDR3 coding DNA: TGCGCCAGCAGCCAAGTTTTGCCTCCCGTGACAGGGAATAATGGCTACACCTTC.

The chain uses TRBV7-9 and TRBJ1-6; D gene unclear. The CDR3 is 14 amino acids. V was shortened by 0 bases and J by 9 bases, with 9 bases between the two germline ends. In germline, CDR1 is SEHNR, CDR2 FQNEAQ (reference sequence). CDR3 coding DNA: TGTGCCAGCAGCTTAGCAGGCCCGGGTTCACCCCTCCACTTT. This translates into CASSLAGPGSPLHF.

In its sample, this clone was seen once. The chain carries TRBV19 and TRBJ1-1; 8 bases match TRBD1. Losses at the gene ends were 10 bases for V and 5 bases for J; bases not matched to a gene: 12. The CDR3 has 14 residues. Per germline, CDR1 LNHDA and CDR2 SQIVND (reference sequence). The CDR3 spells CATQGARYETEAFF. The CDR3 bases are TGTGCCACCCAGGGGGCGCGTTATGAGACTGAAGCTTTCTTT.

The J gene is TRBJ1-2, the V gene TRBV11-2, with a possible D match to TRBD1 (5 bases). The CDR3 is 15 residues long. V lost 0 bases and J lost 2, with 10 bases in between. Germline CDR1 SGHAT, CDR2 FQNNGV. The DNA of the CDR3 is TGTGCCAGCAGCTTAGACGGACACCCCAACTATGGCTACACCTTC. This sequence encodes CASSLDGHPNYGYTF.

This clone was recorded once. The chain joins TRBV28 to TRBJ1-5; 7 nucleotides line up with TRBD1. The CDR3 spans 15 residues. Looked up from germline, CDR1 is MDHEN and CDR2 is SYDVKM. With V trimmed by 6 bases and J by 4 bases, 9 bases remained unmatched. The CDR3 sequence is CASRLGTAVNQPQHF. In nucleotides, the CDR3 is TGTGCCAGCAGGCTCGGGACAGCCGTTAATCAGCCCCAGCATTTT.

This clone showed up just a few times. The chain is built from TRBV18 and TRBJ1-1; perhaps TRBD1 as D (5 bases). Trimming removed 3 bases from V and 1 base from J, with 12 bases in between. Germline CDR1 KGHSH, CDR2 LQKENI. The CDR3 is 15 amino acids. The CDR3 bases are TGTGCCAGCTCACCCCCAACAGGATCGAACACTGAAGCTTTCTTT. This sequence encodes CASSPPTGSNTEAFF. Looking up the rest from reference TRBV18 and TRBJ1-1 gives the full variable domain: NAGVMQNPRHLVRRRGQEARLRCSPMKGHSHVYWYRQLPEEGLKFMVYLQKENIIDESGMPKERFSAEFPKEGPSILRIQQVVRGDSAAYFCASSPPTGSNTEAFFGQGTRLTVV.

This rearrangement joins TRBV28 to TRBJ2-1; D unresolved. The V gene lost 5 bases and the J gene lost 8 bases, with 10 bases spanning the gap. Per the germline V gene, CDR1 is MDHEN and CDR2 is SYDVKM. This CDR3 contains 12 residues. CDR3 sequence: CASSIVADEQFF. CDR3 sequence (DNA): TGTGCCAGCAGTATCGTAGCAGATGAGCAGTTCTTC.

The chain employs TRBV30 and TRBJ1-5; no clear D. Trimming pared 2 bases from V and 5 bases from J, leaving 7 bases between. This CDR3 contains 12 residues. The germline CDR1 and CDR2 sequences are GTSNPN and SVGIG (reference sequence). The CDR3 DNA follows: TGTGCCTGGAGTAAGGGAGATCAGCCCCAGCATTTT. Its protein is CAWSKGDQPQHF.

The V gene is TRBV7-2, the J gene TRBJ2-7; 8 nucleotides agree with TRBD2. This CDR3 comprises 14 residues. Germline V gene data show CDR1 as SGHTA and CDR2 as FQGNSA. The V gene end was trimmed by 5 bases and the J gene end by 2 bases; junction bases not matched to a gene: 5. CDR3 region: CASSPILAAYEQYF. For the CDR3, the DNA is TGTGCCAGCAGCCCGATACTAGCGGCCTACGAGCAGTACTTC.

This clone was seen a few times. The chain combines TRBV29-1 with TRBJ2-1; 13 positions agree with TRBD2. Germline-derived CDR1 and CDR2 are SQVTM and ANQGSEA. CDR3 size: 14 residues. V was clipped by 3 bases and J by 10 bases; unmatched bases: 6. The CDR3 nucleotides are TGCAGCGTTGATAAGGGACTAGCGGGGCTAGAGCAGTTCTTC. It yields the protein CSVDKGLAGLEQFF.

This chain uses TRBV7-9 with TRBJ1-4; D might be TRBD1 (6 bases). Trimming took 5 bases from V and 7 from J, leaving 14 bases between them. CDR1 and CDR2 from the germline V gene are SEHNR and FQNEAQ (reference sequence). This CDR3 has 14 residues. The CDR3 region is CASSPQGRGEKLFF. The DNA of the CDR3 is TGTGCCAGCAGCCCCCAGGGGAGGGGTGAAAAACTGTTTTTT.